This T cell receptor (beta chain) was captured in a study of blood T cell repertoires in COVID-19. About the study: The study drew acute and convalescent COVID-19 samples from the United States, Italy and Spain. From T cells, B-cell-depleted T cells, or PBMCs came the material, which was cDNA or gDNA.

Germline CDR1 and CDR2: SGHRS and YFSETQ. Trimming left V 0 bases short and J 5 bases short, with 17 bases between. This CDR3 has 17 residues. Generated by immunoSEQ multiplex PCR, the TCRdb table keeps only in-frame clones and is missing some. Among approximately 150,000 clones listed, 88% were seen once. V gene TRBV5-1 combines with J gene TRBJ2-2, with D possibly matching TRBD1 (5 bases). Sample: peripheral blood. The sequence was obtained from a human donor with COVID-19, enrolled during active disease. The donor label of this sample is uncertain. This CDR3 reads CASSLGVGRVATGELFF. Written as DNA, the CDR3 is TGCGCCAGCAGCTTGGGAGTCGGCAGGGTGGCTACCGGGGAGCTGTTTTTT.